Listed below are T cell receptor beta chains from one sample, sequenced in a study of metastatic and nonmetastatic thyroid tumors. TCRdb re-called the PCR reads through MiXCR. The sample shows some 3,000 clones, about 39% of them seen only once. Sequencing used tumor tissue. Receptors were obtained from a female donor with papillary thyroid cancer or a benign thyroid nodule (not recorded which). Some clones in this sample may be carry-over from other donors' samples. CDR3s include the opening cysteine and the closing phenylalanine or tryptophan. D genes are given only for firm matches. Not every row has a clone size; where given, it reads once, few, many or a size class.

v_call	d_call	j_call	clone_size	cdr3_nt	cdr3_aa
TRBV11-1	TRBD1	TRBJ1-1	.	TGTGCCAGCAGCTTTGGGACAGCCGAAGCTTTCTTT	CASSFGTAEAFF
TRBV27	TRBD1	TRBJ1-4	few	TGTGCCAGCAGTCGGACAGGGGCGGGTGGGATGTTTTTT	CASSRTGAGGMFF
TRBV10-3	TRBD1	TRBJ2-7	.	TGTGCCATCAGTCGACAGGGGGCAAGGGACGAGCAGTACTTC	CAISRQGARDEQYF
TRBV7-9	.	TRBJ2-7	large	TGTGCCAGCAGCTTAGCGGGCTCCTACGAGCAGTACTTC	CASSLAGSYEQYF
TRBV10-1	.	TRBJ2-5	.	TGCGCCAGCACCCCCCCCCCGGGTATTTGGACCCAGTACTTC	CASTPPPGIWTQYF
TRBV5-1	.	TRBJ2-3	once	TGCGCCAGCAGTCGAACTCCCGTTCGCACAGATACGCAGTATTTT	CASSRTPVRTDTQYF
TRBV30	.	TRBJ1-2	.	TGTGCCTGGAGTGGGGCAGGGGCTAACTATGGCTACACCTTC	CAWSGAGANYGYTF
TRBV20-1	TRBD2	TRBJ2-7	once	TGCAGTGCTCCCCGAGCGGGAGAAGCCTACGAGCAGTACTTC	CSAPRAGEAYEQYF
TRBV6-1	.	TRBJ1-1	few	TGTGCCAGCATTGAAGACGGCGGGACTGAAGCTTTCTTT	CASIEDGGTEAFF
TRBV6-1	.	TRBJ1-6	.	TGTGCCAGCAGCCCCGGGACGACGAATTCACCCCTCCACTTT	CASSPGTTNSPLHF